A selection of T cell receptor beta chains follows, all from one sample in a study of T cells after yellow fever vaccination. TCRdb processed the 5' RACE reads anew with MiXCR; each CDR3 protein has one entry. The sample shows hundreds of thousands of distinct CDR3 sequences, approximately 13% of them seen only once. Here the sequenced sample was CD4+ T cells sorted from PBMCs, taken 15 days after the yellow fever booster vaccination. The receptors were gathered from a man between 18 and 35 years old who received the YFV17D yellow fever vaccine. The CDR3 runs from the conserved cysteine through the conserved F or W. The D gene is left open where the match is weak. Where a row states a size, it is once, few, many or the class of an expanded clone; other rows omit it.

cdr3_nt,cdr3_aa,clone_size,j_call,d_call,v_call,cdr3_length
TGTGCCAGCAGCTCGCGGGGGCCGAGCTCCTACGAGCAGTACTTC,CASSSRGPSSYEQYF,.,TRBJ2-7,.,TRBV7-6,15
TGCGCCAGCAGCCCCGATAGCACTGAAGCTTTCTTT,CASSPDSTEAFF,few,TRBJ1-1,.,TRBV5-1,12
TGTGCCAGCAGCCCCGAGACAGGGGGAGAGACCCAGTACTTC,CASSPETGGETQYF,few,TRBJ2-5,TRBD1,TRBV12-3/TRBV12-4,14
TGCAGTGCTTTGACAGGGAAGAACACTGAAGCTTTCTTT,CSALTGKNTEAFF,few,TRBJ1-1,TRBD1,TRBV20-1,13
TGTGCCAGCAGCTCCGACAGGGAAAGAAACCGGGAGCTGTTTTTT,CASSSDRERNRELFF,few,TRBJ2-2,TRBD1,TRBV7-8,15
TGTGCCAGCAGCTCCCCGGGGGGGGCCTATGGCTACACCTTC,CASSSPGGAYGYTF,.,TRBJ1-2,.,TRBV7-2,14
TGTGCCAGCAGCCAAGGGGGATCTGGGGCCAACGTCCTGACTTTC,CASSQGGSGANVLTF,.,TRBJ2-6,.,TRBV4-2,15
TGTGCCAGCAGCTTCCGGGACAGGGCATATGGCTACACCTTC,CASSFRDRAYGYTF,many,TRBJ1-2,TRBD1,TRBV6-5,14
TGCGCCAGCAGCTCGGCGGCATCGAACACTGAAGCTTTCTTT,CASSSAASNTEAFF,many,TRBJ1-1,.,TRBV5-1,14
TGTGCCAGCAGCTTAAGGGGACAGTATACAGATACGCAGTATTTT,CASSLRGQYTDTQYF,few,TRBJ2-3,TRBD1,TRBV7-9,15
TGTGCCAGCAGGGAAGAGACCCAGTACTTC,CASREETQYF,many,TRBJ2-5,.,TRBV25-1,10
TGTGCCAGCAGCGATCCGGGACTAGCAATGAATACGCAGTATTTT,CASSDPGLAMNTQYF,many,TRBJ2-3,TRBD2,TRBV7-2,15
TGTGCCAGCAGCTCCGTGAGGGATTCTGAAGCTTTCTTT,CASSSVRDSEAFF,.,TRBJ1-1,.,TRBV7-9,13
TGTGCCACCAGTGACCCGGGAAGGAAGACCCAGTACTTC,CATSDPGRKTQYF,.,TRBJ2-5,.,TRBV24-1,13
TGTGCCAGCCGTGGCCCAGGAGCCTATAATTCACCCCTCCACTTT,CASRGPGAYNSPLHF,.,TRBJ1-6,.,TRBV27,15
TGTGCCATCAGTGACCTTGCGACAGGGGATACGCAGTATTTT,CAISDLATGDTQYF,few,TRBJ2-3,TRBD1,TRBV10-3,14
TGCGCCAGCAGTACGGGGGATACCTACGAGCAGTACTTC,CASSTGDTYEQYF,few,TRBJ2-7,.,TRBV5-1,13
TGCGCCAGCAGCCGCCGCGTCGGGACAGGGCCCGGGGAGCTGTTTTTT,CASSRRVGTGPGELFF,.,TRBJ2-2,TRBD1,TRBV5-1,16
TGTGCCAGCAGCTTAAGTAGTTCCCCGGGCTACGAGCAGTACTTC,CASSLSSSPGYEQYF,few,TRBJ2-7,.,TRBV7-3,15